This T cell receptor beta chain was profiled in a study of T cell repertoires in cytomegalovirus infection. The overall study: Public signatures in TCR beta pointed to CMV infection and matching HLA type. Regarding the study as a whole: In two of eight donors, the top clonotype was HLA-C-restricted CMV-specific.

The CDR3 covers 17 residues. Germline assignment: CDR1 SGHVS and CDR2 FNYEAQ. Losses at the gene ends were 5 bases for V and 3 bases for J; bases not matched to a gene: 9. Comment on this clonotype: The antigen remains undetermined.

Each CDR3 protein gets one entry after TCRdb re-called the reads with MiXCR. This repertoire shows tens of thousands of distinct CDR3 sequences, about 18% found once; its top ten account for under 75%. This chain links TRBV7-6 with TRBJ2-7; 14 nucleotides agree with TRBD2. The source material was CD8+ T cells from cultured PBMCs, sampled from culture after CMV antigen stimulation. The receptor was isolated from a human donor in good health (CMV status not recorded). Some clones in this sample may be carry-over from other donors' samples. The CDR3 here is CASSPPGTSGGFYEQYF. The CDR3 nucleotides read TGTGCCAGCAGCCCCCCCGGGACTAGCGGGGGATTCTACGAGCAGTACTTC. Complete variable domain (other parts from reference TRBV7-6 and TRBJ2-7): GAGVSQSPRYKVTKRGQDVALRCDPISGHVSLYWYRQALGQGPEFLTYFNYEAQQDKSGLPNDRFSAERPEGSISTLTIQRTEQRDSAMYRCASSPPGTSGGFYEQYFGPGTRLTVT.